Below are 2 T cell receptor beta chains sequenced from a single sample in a study of blood T cell repertoires in COVID-19. Only in-frame clones appear in the TCRdb table, and some are missing; sequencing was by immunoSEQ multiplex PCR. The sample includes about 310,000 clones, roughly 91% seen only once; the top ten take 1%. The sequenced material came from peripheral blood. The receptors were gathered from a man between 45 and 60 years old with active or convalescent COVID-19.

Only one count was recorded for this clone. This rearrangement joins TRBV10-3 to TRBJ1-2, with TRBD1 identical over 9 bases. CDR3 size: 12 residues. With 7 bases clipped from V and 8 bases from J, the junction kept 5 bases outside the gene matches. Germline CDR1 and CDR2: ENHRY and SYGVKD. DNA of the CDR3: TGTGCCATCACTGGGACAGGGAGCGGCTACACCTTC. This encodes CAITGTGSGYTF.

V and J are TRBV19 and TRBJ1-5, with TRBD1 as a possible D gene (5 bases). The CDR3 spans 13 residues. In germline, CDR1 is LNHDA, CDR2 SQIVND (reference sequence). V shed 6 bases and J shed 7 bases, with 13 bases lying between them. Here the CDR3 DNA reads TGTGCCAGTAGGGCAGGGCTGAAGCAGCCCCAGCATTTT. Its protein product is CASRAGLKQPQHF.